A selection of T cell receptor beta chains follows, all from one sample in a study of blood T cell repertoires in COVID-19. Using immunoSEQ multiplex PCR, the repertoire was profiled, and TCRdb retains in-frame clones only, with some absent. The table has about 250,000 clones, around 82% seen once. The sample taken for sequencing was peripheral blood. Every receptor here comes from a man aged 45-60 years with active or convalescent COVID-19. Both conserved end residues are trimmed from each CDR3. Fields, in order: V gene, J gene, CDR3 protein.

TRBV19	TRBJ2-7	ASKALLSSYEQY
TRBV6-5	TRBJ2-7	ASSSDRGGFYEQY
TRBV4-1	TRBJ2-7	ASSQAPSYEQY
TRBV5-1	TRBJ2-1	ASSLPQGGLGNEQF
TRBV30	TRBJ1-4	AWGRTATNEKLF
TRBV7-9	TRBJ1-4	ASSRTGTNEKLF
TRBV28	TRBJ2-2	ASSLWRGTNTGELF
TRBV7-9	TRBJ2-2	ASSFTGTGVAGELF
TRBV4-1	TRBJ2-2	ASSHGVAGANTGELF
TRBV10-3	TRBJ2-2	AISERHDANTGELF
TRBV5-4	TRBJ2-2	ASSSSLGLKAGELF
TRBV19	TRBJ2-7	ASSPSGLTTSYEQY
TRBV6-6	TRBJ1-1	ASSLTGNTEAF
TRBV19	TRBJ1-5	ASTNRVDQPQH
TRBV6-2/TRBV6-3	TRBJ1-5	ASSYSEGKQPQH